This T cell receptor beta chain derives from a study of Graves' ophthalmopathy and Graves' hyperthyroidism. The V gene's germline CDR1 is SQVTM and CDR2 ANQGSEA. This CDR3 has 12 amino acids. This clonotype has ten or more counts. One end of the junction fails to match germline, which may point to a read error. RNA served as the template for amplifying TCR beta CDR3 regions. First-round RT-PCR with HTBI primers preceded a second-round multiplex PCR. TCRdb re-called the multiplex PCR reads with MiXCR, one entry per CDR3 protein. The sample includes some 370,000 distinct CDR3 sequences, about 17% of them seen just once.

The source of this sequence is an adult woman with stable Graves' hyperthyroidism. The source material was peripheral blood. V and J are TRBV29-1 and TRBJ2-7, with 8 bases that match TRBD1. The CDR3 loop reads CSVEETGGGVRF. The CDR3 DNA reads TGCAGCGTTGAAGAAACAGGGGGAGGAGTTCGGTTC.